Listed here are 2 T cell receptor beta chains from one sample, sequenced in a study of cytomegalovirus exposure and HLA in healthy donors. The primer mix had 60 Vbeta and 13 Jbeta primers. The data were produced by immunoSEQ multiplex PCR, yet TCRdb's version contains in-frame clones alone and is incomplete. This listing includes about 200,000 clones. The sample comprised PBMCs. Receptor source: a girl aged 2 to 10 in good health and CMV-seropositive.

The gene calls are TRBV5-1 and TRBJ1-2; 7 bases match TRBD1. This CDR3 region has 14 residues. CDR1 and CDR2 from the germline V gene are SGHRS and YFSETQ. J was trimmed by 1 base and V by 4 bases; bases with no gene match: 4. The CDR3 here is CASSVRDSNYGYTF. The CDR3 nucleotides read TGCGCCAGCAGCGTCCGGGACAGTAACTATGGCTACACCTTC.

The genes are TRBV10-1 and TRBJ1-1; TRBD1 is a possible D gene (5 bases). V was shortened by 6 bases and J by 0 bases, with 8 bases between the two germline ends. CDR3 size: 13 residues. From germline, CDR1 is WNHNN and CDR2 SYGVQD (reference sequence). CDR3 sequence reads: CASSIGVNTEAFF. The CDR3 coding sequence is TGCGCCAGCAGCATAGGGGTGAACACTGAAGCTTTCTTT.